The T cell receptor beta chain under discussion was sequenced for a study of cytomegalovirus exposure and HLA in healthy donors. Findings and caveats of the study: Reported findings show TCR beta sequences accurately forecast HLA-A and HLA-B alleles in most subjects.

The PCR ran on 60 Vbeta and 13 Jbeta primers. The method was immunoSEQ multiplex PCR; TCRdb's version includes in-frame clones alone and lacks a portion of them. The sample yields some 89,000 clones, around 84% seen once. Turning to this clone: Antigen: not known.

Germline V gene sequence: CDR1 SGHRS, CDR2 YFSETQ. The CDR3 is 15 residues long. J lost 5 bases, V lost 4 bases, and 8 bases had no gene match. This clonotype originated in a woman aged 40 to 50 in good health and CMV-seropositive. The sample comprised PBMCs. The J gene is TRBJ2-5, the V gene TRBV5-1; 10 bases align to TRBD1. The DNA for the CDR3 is TGCGCCAGCAGCCCCTCGACAGGGGGCGAGGAGACCCAGTACTTC. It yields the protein CASSPSTGGEETQYF.